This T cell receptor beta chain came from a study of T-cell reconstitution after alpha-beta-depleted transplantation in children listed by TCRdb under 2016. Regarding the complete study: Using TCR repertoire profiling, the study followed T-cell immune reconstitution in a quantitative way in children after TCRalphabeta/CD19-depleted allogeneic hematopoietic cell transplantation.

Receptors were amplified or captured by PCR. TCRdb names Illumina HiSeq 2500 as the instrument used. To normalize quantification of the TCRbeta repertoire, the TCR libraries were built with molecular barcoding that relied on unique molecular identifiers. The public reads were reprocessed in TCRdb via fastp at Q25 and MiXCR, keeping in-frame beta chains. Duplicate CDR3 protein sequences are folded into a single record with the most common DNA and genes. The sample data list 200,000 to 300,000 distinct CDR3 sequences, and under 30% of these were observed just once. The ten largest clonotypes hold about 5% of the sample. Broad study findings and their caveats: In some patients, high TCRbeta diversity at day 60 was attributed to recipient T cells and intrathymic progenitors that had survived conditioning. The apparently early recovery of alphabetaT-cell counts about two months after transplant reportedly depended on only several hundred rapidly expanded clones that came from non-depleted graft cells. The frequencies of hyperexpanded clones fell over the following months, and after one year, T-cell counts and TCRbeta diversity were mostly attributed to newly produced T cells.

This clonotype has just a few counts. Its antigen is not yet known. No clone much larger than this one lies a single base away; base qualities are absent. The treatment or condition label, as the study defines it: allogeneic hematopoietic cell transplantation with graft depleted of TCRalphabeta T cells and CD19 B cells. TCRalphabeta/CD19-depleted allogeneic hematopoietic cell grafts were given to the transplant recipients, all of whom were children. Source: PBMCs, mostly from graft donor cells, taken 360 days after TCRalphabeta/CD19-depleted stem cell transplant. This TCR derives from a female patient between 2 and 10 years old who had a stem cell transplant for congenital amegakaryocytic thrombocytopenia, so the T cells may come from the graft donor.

The sequenced DNA: TGCAGTGCTAGAGACGACATACCCACTGAAGCTTTCTTT. The translation is CSARDDIPTEAFF. The chain was built from TRBV20-1 and TRBJ1-1; the D gene is unclear. V is cut by 0 bases and J by 4 bases, and the space between the germline ends is 9 bases. The germline V gene (reference sequence) yields DFQATT for CDR1 and SNEGSKA for CDR2. From cysteine to phenylalanine, the CDR3 is 13 amino acids long. The CDR3 DNA has 39 bases and is translated from base 1.